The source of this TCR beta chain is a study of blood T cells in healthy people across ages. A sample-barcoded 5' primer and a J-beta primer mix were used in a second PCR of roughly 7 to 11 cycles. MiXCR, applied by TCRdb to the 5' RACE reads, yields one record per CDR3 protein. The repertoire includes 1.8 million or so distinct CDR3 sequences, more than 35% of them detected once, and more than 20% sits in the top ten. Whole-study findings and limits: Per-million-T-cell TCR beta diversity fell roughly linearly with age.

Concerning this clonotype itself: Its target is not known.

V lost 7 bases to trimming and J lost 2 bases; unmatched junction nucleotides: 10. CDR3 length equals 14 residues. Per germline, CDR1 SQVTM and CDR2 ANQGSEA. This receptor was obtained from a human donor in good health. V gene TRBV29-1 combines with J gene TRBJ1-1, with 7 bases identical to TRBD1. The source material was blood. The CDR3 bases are TGCAGCGCAGACAGGGCATCCACAAACACTGAAGCTTTCTTT. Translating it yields CSADRASTNTEAFF.